This T cell receptor beta chain emerged from a study of cytomegalovirus exposure and HLA in healthy donors (dated by TCRdb to 2017 to 2019). Context from the whole study: In an earlier analysis of roughly 590 of the donors, under 300 Gb of sequence data and 100 million or so unique TCR beta sequences from about 180 million T cells were reported. Donor age, sex, ethnicity and CMV serostatus were collected together with the repertoire data. Typing coverage differed by locus: A, B, C, DRB1 and DQB1 were typed in roughly 620-630 donors, DQA1 in about 510, DPA1 in 600 to 610, and DPB1 in 472. To decide whether each TCR beta V gene segment behaved as functional or pseudogenic, an earlier analysis of some 600 of the donors relied on high-throughput TCR beta sequencing. An early release covering 500 to 750 HLA-typed donors comprised 250 to 350 gigabases of sequencing data and around 80 million unique TCR sequences. The study used immunosequencing to profile the T cell repertoires of approximately 690 subjects and linked those repertoires to cytomegalovirus serostatus. On average, around 240,000 unique TCR beta nucleotide sequences were sequenced per donor among some 420 genotyped donors of the cohort, with roughly 18% of those sequences being non-productive. Both class I and class II loci were covered by HLA typing, at four-digit resolution. Every discovery cohort repertoire had been produced on one sequencing platform. Besides the first cohort of about 730 subjects, a separate validation cohort made up of 120 different subjects was used. Of the 300 to 500 genotyped donors, 81% were placed in the genetic ancestry cluster associated with self-reported Caucasian donors. Four to six DR-DQ haplotypes were handled as single units for association and clustering, since linkage in the cohort was strong. In a later genetic analysis, genome-wide SNP genotypes for about 65% of the roughly 700 donors were used, and that subset was treated as a discovery cohort. A later analysis re-analyzed previously published TCR beta repertoires from several hundred donors and added high-resolution HLA genotyping to study TCR occurrence patterns. High-throughput TCR immunosequencing, statistical association of individual TCRs with disease status, and machine learning were combined to predict cytomegalovirus infection status. The later analysis used no new phenotypic data to find candidate immune exposures, relying instead on TCR beta sequences and their occurrence across donors. The aim of the study was to test whether cataloging public T cell receptors could identify signatures of past pathogen exposure.

The germline V gene gives CDR1 as ENHRY and CDR2 as SYGVKD. Counted from cysteine to phenylalanine, this CDR3 has 14 amino acids. Only the CDR3 DNA is retained, 42 bases long and in frame from the first base. V is reduced by 0 bases and J by 4 bases, leaving a spacing of 7 bases between them. In total, fewer than 750 healthy bone marrow donors made up the cohort. All cohort members were sampled while nominally healthy, although unrecorded immune exposures were likely present. The donor was CMV seropositive and was included in the group of some 290 seropositive cohort members. Each donor provided a peripheral blood sample, and peripheral blood mononuclear cells were used for TCR beta sequencing. Genomic DNA was extracted from the blood cell samples with the Qiagen DNeasy Blood Extraction Kit. Libraries were constructed by the immunoSEQ multiplex PCR assay. The multiplex PCR relied on a mix of 60 forward primers for TCR Vbeta segments and 13 reverse primers for TCR Jbeta segments. The CDR3 region of rearranged TCR beta genes was amplified from genomic DNA with a multiplex PCR assay. On the Illumina HiSeq System, the amplified TCR beta libraries were sequenced as 87-base-pair reads. Processing in the source paper ran as follows. Across the 500 to 750 repertoires, a later analysis counted 60 million to 90 million unique TCR beta chains, approximately 12 million of which were shared by at least two donors. To remove PCR and sequencing errors, raw reads were error-corrected and collapsed into unique sequences using a nearest-neighbor algorithm that merged closely related sequences. CDR3 sequences were aligned to IMGT reference sequences to assign V, D and J gene segments. For a sequence to be retained, a match of at least six nucleotides to both a V gene segment and a J gene segment was required. Rearrangements were called productive when the CDR3 lacked stop codons and stayed in frame with V and J; all others were non-productive. CDR3 was defined according to IMGT convention as the region running from the second conserved V-encoded cysteine to the conserved J-encoded phenylalanine. Sequences without an unambiguous match to a single V gene segment were excluded from the earlier analysis of several hundred of the donors. An earlier analysis of about 600 of the donors called V segments functional above 56.7% productive rearrangements and segregating when the between-donor standard deviation exceeded 5%. A statistical classification framework was built to diagnose cytomegalovirus status from the catalog of TCR beta chain sequences. In a later analysis, V and J genes were assigned by comparing TCR nucleotide sequences against IMGT/GENE-DB human TR gene sequences. A later analysis assigned CDR3 sequences and most-parsimonious VDJ recombination scenarios with the TCRdist pipeline. In a later analysis, each TCR beta chain was defined by its CDR3 amino acid sequence together with its V-gene family, and reads without a unique V-gene family were excluded. A later analysis removed several hundred highly shared, low-generation-probability nucleotide sequences to deal with suspected cross-contamination and a sequencing artifact. A later analysis calculated a clonal expansion index for each public chain from normalized within-repertoire ranks of inferred template counts. In a later analysis, generation probabilities were computed using a VDJ recombination model fitted to out-of-frame rearrangements, and the results were checked against IGoR. In a later analysis, TCR-TCR, TCR-HLA and TCR-CMV co-occurrence was scored with hypergeometric tests, and a repertoire-size bias correction was applied to TCR pairs. In a later analysis, false discovery rates were estimated by permuting HLA or CMV assignments 20 times. In a later analysis, co-occurring TCRs were grouped with DBSCAN, and TCRdist sequence similarity was added when clustering was performed within HLA-allele-positive subsets. Co-occurrence clustering excluded repertoires with fewer than 30,000 or more than 120,000 public chains, plus five with anomalous nucleotide sharing. The clones in this table, taken by TCRdb from immuneACCESS, are in-frame only. Not every clone is retained; where verified, under half of the shortfall comes from an unresolved V gene, and the cause of the rest is unknown. The DNA gave D and trimming, while V, J and clone size come from that table. The sample profile shows more than 150,000 clones; 65% to 85% of them were found once. Over 2.5% of the sample is taken by the ten largest.

Study-wide conclusions, independent of this receptor: An earlier analysis of some 590 of the donors showed that most TCR beta V segments appeared in productive rearrangements either about 87% or about 30% of the time, which broadly matched IMGT annotations. HLA typing was unavailable for some donors at each locus, so association tests used only the typed subset. In vitro tests confirmed that a few of the cytomegalovirus-associated TCR beta chains recognize cytomegalovirus antigens. A later analysis reported that several top co-occurrence clusters appeared linked to parvovirus B19, influenza, CMV and Epstein-Barr virus. Some IMGT-functional V segments, including TRBV6-2 and TRBV6-3, could not be told apart with the 87-base-pair reads, so those segments were excluded. Sequencing depth was assumed to be roughly uniform across donors in the presence/absence analyses, though that assumption may not hold. In a later analysis, HLA-associated TCR beta chains showed more clonal expansion and lower generation probabilities than non-associated chains that were equally common. According to a later genetic analysis, donors in an Asian-associated ancestry cluster had fewer N-insertions in productive TCRs than the roughly 700-donor mean. Assigning TCR associations to individual alleles was difficult when HLA alleles, especially DR and DQ, strongly co-occurred. A later analysis found that most CMV-associated TCR beta chains appeared HLA-restricted, with HLA associations seemingly driven largely by CMV exposure. The cohort was sequenced for TCR beta chains only, and without alpha or paired-chain data the features that could be detected were limited. A further reported finding was that TCR beta sequences accurately predicted the HLA-A and HLA-B alleles for most subjects in the first cohort. A total of about 180 TCR beta chains were listed by the study as associated with cytomegalovirus. In a later analysis, around 15,000 TCR beta sequences were associated with specific HLA alleles at a false discovery rate of 0.05. While some public TCRs were present in many individuals, most TCR sequences turned up only very rarely across donors. The classifier was reported to diagnose cytomegalovirus status with high specificity and sensitivity in both the original cohort and the validation cohort. Correlated functional status among segregating V segments might reflect linkage disequilibrium, but an unknown experimental factor could not be ruled out. The sequencing pipeline was judged likely to have produced a cluster of highly shared sequence variants as a technical artifact. The authors suggested that the approach could potentially be generalized to other disease states and immunological phenotypes. According to a later analysis, TCR association rates differed among HLA loci, with DRB1 alleles showing the most associated TCRs and HLA-C alleles showing the fewest. Because counts were too low, seventeen rarely observed V segments, including chromosome 9 orphons, were left out of the earlier analysis of 500 to 650 of the donors. CMV serostatus was the only immune exposure information available for the cohort. A later genetic analysis associated a missense DCLRE1C variant with V-gene and J-gene trimming of TCR beta chains, and an independent cohort replicated the association.

Turning to this clone: Its binding antigen is unknown. Base qualities are not recorded, but no much larger clone differs from it by a single base.

Sequencing was carried out using PBMCs. The receptor was isolated from a woman aged 50 to 60 in good health and CMV-seropositive. This sequence uses TRBV10-3 and TRBJ1-3; no D gene call is confident. CDR3 region: CAISESTGGNTIYF. The DNA sequence follows: TGTGCCATCAGTGAGTCGACGGGGGGAAACACCATATATTTT.